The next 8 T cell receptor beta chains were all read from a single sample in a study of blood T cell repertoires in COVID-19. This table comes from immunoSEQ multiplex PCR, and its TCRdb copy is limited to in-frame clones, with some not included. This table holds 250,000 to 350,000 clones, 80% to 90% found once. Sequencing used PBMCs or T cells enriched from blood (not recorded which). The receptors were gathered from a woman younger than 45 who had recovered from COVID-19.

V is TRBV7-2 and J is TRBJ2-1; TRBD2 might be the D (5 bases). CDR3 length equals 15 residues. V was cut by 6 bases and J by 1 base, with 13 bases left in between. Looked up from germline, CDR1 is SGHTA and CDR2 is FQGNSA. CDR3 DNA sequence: TGTGCCAGCAGAGTTGAACTAGTATCCTACAATGAGCAGTTCTTC. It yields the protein CASRVELVSYNEQFF.

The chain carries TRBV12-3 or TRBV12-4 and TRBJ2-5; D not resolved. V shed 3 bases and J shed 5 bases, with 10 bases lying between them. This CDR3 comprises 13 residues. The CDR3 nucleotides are TGTGCCAGCAGTTTGAGTCCTCCGGAGACCCAGTACTTC. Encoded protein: CASSLSPPETQYF.

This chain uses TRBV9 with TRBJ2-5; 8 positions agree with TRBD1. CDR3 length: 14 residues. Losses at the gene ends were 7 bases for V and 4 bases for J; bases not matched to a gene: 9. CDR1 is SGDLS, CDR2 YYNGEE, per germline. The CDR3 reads CASGPGGIGETQYF. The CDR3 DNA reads TGTGCCAGCGGGCCAGGGGGCATTGGAGAGACCCAGTACTTC. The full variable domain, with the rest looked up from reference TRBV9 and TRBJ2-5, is DSGVTQTPKHLITATGQRVTLRCSPRSGDLSVYWYQQSLDQGLQFLIQYYNGEERAKGNILERFSAQQFPDLHSELNLSSLELGDSALYFCASGPGGIGETQYFGPGTRLLVL.

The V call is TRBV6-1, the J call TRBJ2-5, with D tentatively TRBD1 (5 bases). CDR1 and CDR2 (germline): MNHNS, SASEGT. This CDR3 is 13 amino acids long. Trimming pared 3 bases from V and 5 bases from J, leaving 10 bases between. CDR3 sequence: CASSDREVETQYF. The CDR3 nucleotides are TGTGCCAGCAGTGACAGGGAAGTGGAGACCCAGTACTTC.

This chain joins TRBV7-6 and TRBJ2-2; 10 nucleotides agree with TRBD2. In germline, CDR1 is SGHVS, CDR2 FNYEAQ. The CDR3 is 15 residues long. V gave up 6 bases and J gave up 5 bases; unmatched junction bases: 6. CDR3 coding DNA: TGTGCCAGCAGAGAGCGGGAGGGCGGTACCGGGGAGCTGTTTTTT. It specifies CASREREGGTGELFF.

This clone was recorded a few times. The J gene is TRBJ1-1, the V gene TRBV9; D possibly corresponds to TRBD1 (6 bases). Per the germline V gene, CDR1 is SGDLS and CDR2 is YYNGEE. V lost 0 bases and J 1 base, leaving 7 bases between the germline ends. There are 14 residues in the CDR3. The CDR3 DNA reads TGTGCCAGCAGCGTAGCAGGGGCGAACACTGAAGCTTTCTTT. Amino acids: CASSVAGANTEAFF. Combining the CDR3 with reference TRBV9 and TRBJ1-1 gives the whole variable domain DSGVTQTPKHLITATGQRVTLRCSPRSGDLSVYWYQQSLDQGLQFLIQYYNGEERAKGNILERFSAQQFPDLHSELNLSSLELGDSALYFCASSVAGANTEAFFGQGTRLTVV.

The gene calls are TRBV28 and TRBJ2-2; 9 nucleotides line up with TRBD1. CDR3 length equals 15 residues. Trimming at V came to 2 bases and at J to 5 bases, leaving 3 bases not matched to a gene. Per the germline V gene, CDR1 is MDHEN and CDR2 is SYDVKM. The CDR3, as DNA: TGTGCCAGCAGTTTAGGGGACAGGGAAACCGGGGAGCTGTTTTTT. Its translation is CASSLGDRETGELFF.

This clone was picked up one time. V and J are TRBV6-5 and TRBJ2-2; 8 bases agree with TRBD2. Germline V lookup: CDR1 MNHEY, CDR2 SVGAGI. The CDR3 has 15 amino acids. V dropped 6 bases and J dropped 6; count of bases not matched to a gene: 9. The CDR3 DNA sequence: TGTGCCAGCAGCGGGGGGGCCGATTTAGCCGGGGAGCTGTTTTTT. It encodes CASSGGADLAGELFF.